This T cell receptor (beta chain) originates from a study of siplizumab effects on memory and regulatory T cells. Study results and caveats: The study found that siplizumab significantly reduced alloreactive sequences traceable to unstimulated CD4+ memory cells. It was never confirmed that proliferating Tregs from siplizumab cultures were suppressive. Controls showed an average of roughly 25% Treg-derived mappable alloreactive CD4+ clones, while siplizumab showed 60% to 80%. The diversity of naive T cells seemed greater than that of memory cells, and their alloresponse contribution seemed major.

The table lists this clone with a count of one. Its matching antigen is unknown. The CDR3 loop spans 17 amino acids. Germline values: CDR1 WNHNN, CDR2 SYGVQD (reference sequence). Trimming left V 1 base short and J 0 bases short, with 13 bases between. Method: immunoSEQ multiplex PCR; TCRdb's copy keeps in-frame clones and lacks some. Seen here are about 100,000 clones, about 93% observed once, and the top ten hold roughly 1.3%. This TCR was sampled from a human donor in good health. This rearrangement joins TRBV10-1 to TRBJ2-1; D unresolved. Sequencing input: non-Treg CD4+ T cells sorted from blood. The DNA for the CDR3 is TGCGCCAGCAGTGAGTGGGCGAGGCAGAGCTCCTACAATGAGCAGTTCTTC. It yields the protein CASSEWARQSSYNEQFF.